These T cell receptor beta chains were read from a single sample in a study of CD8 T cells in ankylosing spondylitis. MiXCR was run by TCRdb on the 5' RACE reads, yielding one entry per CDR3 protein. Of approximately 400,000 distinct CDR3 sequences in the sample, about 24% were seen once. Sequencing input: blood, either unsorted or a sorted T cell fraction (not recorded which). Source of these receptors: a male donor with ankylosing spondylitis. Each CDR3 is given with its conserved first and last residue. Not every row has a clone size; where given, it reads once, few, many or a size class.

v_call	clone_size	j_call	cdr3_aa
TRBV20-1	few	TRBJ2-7	CSAIGLYAYEQYF
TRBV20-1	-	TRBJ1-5	CSAPENSNQPQHF
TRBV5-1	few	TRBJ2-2	CASSLLGARTGELFF
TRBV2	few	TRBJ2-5	CASSDRDQETQYF
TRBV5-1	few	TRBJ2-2	CASSLPSGISNTGELFF
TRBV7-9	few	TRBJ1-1	CASSFGGRRMNTEAFF
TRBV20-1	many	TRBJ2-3	CSARWTSTDTQYF
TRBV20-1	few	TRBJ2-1	CSAPVPDRGPNEQFF
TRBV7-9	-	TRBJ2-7	CASSRGLAGPFSYEQYF
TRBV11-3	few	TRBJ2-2	CASSFSGANTGELFF
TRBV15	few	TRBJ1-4	CATSIGESEKLFF
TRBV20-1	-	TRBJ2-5	CSADGTPRETQYF
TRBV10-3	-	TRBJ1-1	CAISEGMNTEAFF
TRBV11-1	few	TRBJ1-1	CASSEFQGNTEAFF
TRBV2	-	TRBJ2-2	CASSESPGQGNTGELFF
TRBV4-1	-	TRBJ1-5	CASSQDARELQPQHF
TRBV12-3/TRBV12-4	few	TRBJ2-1	CASRISGTYNEQFF
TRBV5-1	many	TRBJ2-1	CASSFVRENEQFF
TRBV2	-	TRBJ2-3	CASRAPGKANTQYF
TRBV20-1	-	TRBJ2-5	CSAGPATEGKETQYF
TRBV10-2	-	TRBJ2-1	CASSERIGLRGGNEQFF
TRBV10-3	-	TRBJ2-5	CATQREGQETQYF
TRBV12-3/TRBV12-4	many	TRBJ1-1	CASSRGLMNTEAFF
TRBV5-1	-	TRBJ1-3	CASSSGGAGGNTIYF
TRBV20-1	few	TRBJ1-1	CSARDFIAVRNTEAFF
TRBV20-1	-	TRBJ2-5	CSARDGPETQYF
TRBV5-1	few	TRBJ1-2	CASSLSAETGGYGYTF
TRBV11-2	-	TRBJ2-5	CASSLGRLPQETQYF
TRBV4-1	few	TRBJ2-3	CASSQDPGGVTDTQYF
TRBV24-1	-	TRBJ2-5	CATSDLGTGQETQYF
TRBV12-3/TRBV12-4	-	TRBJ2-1	CASRALAGPYNEQFF
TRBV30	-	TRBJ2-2	CALGPGRGGELFF
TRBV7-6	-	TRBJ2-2	CASSLQTGAQKNTGELFF
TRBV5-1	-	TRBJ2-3	CASTPGRETDTQYF
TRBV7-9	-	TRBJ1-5	CASSTTGGSNQPQHF
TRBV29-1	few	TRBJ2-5	CSVRDSQETQYF
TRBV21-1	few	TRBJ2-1	CASEARTRQFF
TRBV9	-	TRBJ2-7	CASSVAARPSSYEQYF
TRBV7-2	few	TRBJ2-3	CASSPRGPTSTDTQYF
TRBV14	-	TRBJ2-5	CASSHQLAVYQETQYF
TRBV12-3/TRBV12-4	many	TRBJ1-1	CASSFSSSEAFF
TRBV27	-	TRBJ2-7	CASSSKTRHEQYF